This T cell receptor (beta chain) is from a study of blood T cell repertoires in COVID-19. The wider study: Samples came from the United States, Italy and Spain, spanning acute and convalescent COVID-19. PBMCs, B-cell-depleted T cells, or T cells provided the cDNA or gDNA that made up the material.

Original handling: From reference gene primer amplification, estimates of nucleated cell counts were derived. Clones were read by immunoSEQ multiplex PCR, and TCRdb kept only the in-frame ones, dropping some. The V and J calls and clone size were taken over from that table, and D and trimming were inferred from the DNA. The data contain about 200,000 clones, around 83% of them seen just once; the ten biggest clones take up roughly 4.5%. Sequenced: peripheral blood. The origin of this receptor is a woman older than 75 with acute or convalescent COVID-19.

The CDR3: CASSLWGTNYEQYF. CDR3 DNA: TGTGCCAGCAGCTTATGGGGGACTAACTACGAGCAGTACTTC. The chain employs TRBV7-2 and TRBJ2-7, with 7 bases that match TRBD2. The CDR3 sequence is 14 residues long. Germline CDR1 and CDR2: SGHTA and FQGNSA. With V trimmed by 2 bases and J by 3 bases, 4 bases remained unmatched. Variable domain in full (rest from reference TRBV7-2 and TRBJ2-7): GAGVSQSPSNKVTEKGKDVELRCDPISGHTALYWYRQSLGQGLEFLIYFQGNSAPDKSGLPSDRFSAERTGGSVSTLTIQRTQQEDSAVYLCASSLWGTNYEQYFGPGTRLTVT.